The subject of this entry is one TCR beta chain. This record belongs to a study of radiation and T cells in renal cell carcinoma. The time point was: blood 4 weeks post-SBRT, at nephrectomy. The treatment denotes: 15 Gy SBRT to primary tumor, nephrectomy 4 weeks later. Serial blood draws occurred at baseline and 2 and 4 weeks post-SBRT. The ends were cut back, 7 bases at V and 10 bases at J, with 14 bases in the middle. The CDR3 has 11 amino acids. Germline V CDR1 and CDR2: SQVTM, ANQGSEA. Assay: immunoSEQ multiplex PCR; the TCRdb copy retains only in-frame clones and omits some. Seen here are 97,000 or so clones, 70% to 85% observed once, and the top ten hold approximately 7.3%.

Sequenced material: blood, taken from a patient whose treatment included radiotherapy and nephrectomy. The TCR originated in a man between 60 and 75 years old with renal cell carcinoma. V is TRBV29-1 and J is TRBJ2-1, with D maybe TRBD2 (5 bases). This chain's CDR3 is CSAQPGEEQFF. For the CDR3, the DNA is TGCAGCGCCCAACCCGGGGAGGAGCAGTTCTTC.